Described below is a single TCR beta chain sequence and its context. Its recognized antigen is unknown. Per-base quality was not reported, and no clone a single base away is much larger than it. The immunoSEQ Assay, a bias-controlled multiplex PCR, was used to amplify TCRbeta CDR3 regions from genomic DNA. The source study handled its data this way. The number of nucleated cells in each sample was estimated by amplification of reference gene primers within the assay. Sequence reads were collapsed and filtered to measure the absolute abundance of every unique TCRbeta CDR3 rearrangement. Productive Simpson clonality was computed per sample as the square root of Simpson's diversity index over productive rearrangements. The clones in this table, taken by TCRdb from immuneACCESS, are in-frame only. Not every clone is retained; where verified, under half of the shortfall comes from an unresolved V gene, and the cause of the rest is unknown. V, J and clone size are those of that table, while D and trimming were read from the DNA. For this sample the table gives 100,000 to 150,000 clones, of which about 80% were detected only once. About 12% of the sample comes from the top ten.

The data originate from a study of blood T cell repertoires in COVID-19 (dated by TCRdb to the early 2020s). About the full investigation: Samples from collaborators originated in the United States, Italy and Spain and spanned both the acute and convalescent phases of COVID-19. The material from the prospective study consisted of cDNA or gDNA derived from T cells, B-cell-depleted T cells, or PBMCs. Deeply sampled blood TCRbeta repertoires from subjects exposed to, actively infected with, or recovered from COVID-19 were included in the dataset. The repertoires were made available in a free public database intended to serve as a resource for research on the immune response to SARS-CoV-2. Samples were obtained from the ongoing ImmuneRACE study (first 160 participants) and from 1,254 subjects provided by 6 global collaborators. Sample metadata almost always included a de-identified subject ID, COVID-19 status, age in years and sex. Where available, HLA class I and class II types were obtained from metadata supplied by the sample provider rather than from assay-based typing. Overall study outcomes, separate from this receptor: The amount of clinical and demographic metadata varied by source and participant and was provided uncurated.

Collaborating institutions collected whole blood in K2EDTA tubes following their own protocols. For TCRbeta analysis, collaborator samples were shipped as frozen whole blood, as isolated PBMCs, or as DNA extracted from either sample type. Compared with germline, V lacks 3 bases and J lacks 5 bases; bases without a gene match: 4. The germline V gene gives CDR1 as KGHSH and CDR2 as LQKENI. There are 15 amino acids in the CDR3, from cysteine to phenylalanine inclusive. Only CDR3 DNA remains: 45 bases, in frame from the first base. The chain employs TRBV18 and TRBJ2-1; TRBD1 aligns with 10 central bases. This clonotype originated in a man aged 55 to 69 with acute or convalescent COVID-19. Sample: peripheral blood. Here the CDR3 is given as CASSPTGTGDNEQFF. The sequence in DNA is TGTGCCAGCTCACCTACCGGGACAGGGGACAATGAGCAGTTCTTC. Reference TRBV18 and TRBJ2-1 proteins supply the regions before and after the CDR3; the full variable domain is: NAGVMQNPRHLVRRRGQEARLRCSPMKGHSHVYWYRQLPEEGLKFMVYLQKENIIDESGMPKERFSAEFPKEGPSILRIQQVVRGDSAAYFCASSPTGTGDNEQFFGPGTRLTVL.